This T cell receptor beta chain is drawn from a study of cytomegalovirus exposure and HLA in healthy donors. Study observations and caveats: Common viral pathogens seemed to be connected with several of the most significant clusters, according to a later analysis.

PCR employed 60 Vbeta and 13 Jbeta primers. Profiling relied on immunoSEQ multiplex PCR, and the TCRdb table lists in-frame clones only, not all of them. In the table there are some 100,000 clones, 81% of which are singletons. V was cut by 0 bases and J by 1 base, with 9 bases left in between. This CDR3 has 15 amino acids. Germline lookup yields CDR1 SEHNR and CDR2 FQNEAQ (reference sequence). Worth noting for this clone: Its antigen is currently unknown.

Donors in the study were healthy people who gave bone marrow. The receptor was derived from a woman aged 25 to 45 in good health and CMV-seronegative. The chain recombines TRBV7-9 with TRBJ1-1; D gene uncertain. Sequenced material: PBMCs. The CDR3 DNA sequence: TGTGCCAGCAGCTTAGCCGTTGGGAGGAACACTGAAGCTTTCTTT. This translates into CASSLAVGRNTEAFF.